These T cell receptor beta chains were read from a single sample in a study of blood T cell repertoires in COVID-19. Sequenced by immunoSEQ multiplex PCR; TCRdb stores in-frame clones only, minus some. The table lists more than 80,000 clones, around 90% of them singletons. The specimen sequenced was peripheral blood. The receptor set was obtained from a man aged 35 to 55 with acute or convalescent COVID-19. Each CDR3 is given with its conserved first and last residue. The order of the fields is J gene, V gene, clone size, D gene, CDR3 DNA, CDR3 protein. D genes are given only for firm matches. The listing skips clone size in some rows; elsewhere it reads once, few, many or a size class.

j_call: TRBJ2-1
v_call: TRBV3-1/TRBV3-2
clone_size: .
d_call: TRBD2
cdr3_nt: TGTGCCAGCAGCCCCGGGGGGGCTGGGTGGCAGTTCTTC
cdr3_aa: CASSPGGAGWQFF

j_call: TRBJ1-3
v_call: TRBV5-6
clone_size: .
d_call: .
cdr3_nt: TGTGCCAGCAGCCTCCGGACGGGGAAGGGTGGAAACACCATATATTTT
cdr3_aa: CASSLRTGKGGNTIYF

j_call: TRBJ1-5
v_call: TRBV6-2/TRBV6-3
clone_size: .
d_call: .
cdr3_nt: TGTGCCAGCAGTTACTACGACAGGAAAAATCAGCCCCAGCATTTT
cdr3_aa: CASSYYDRKNQPQHF

j_call: TRBJ2-5
v_call: TRBV6-5
clone_size: .
d_call: TRBD2
cdr3_nt: TGTGCCAGCAGTCTAGCGGGAGGGATGGAGACCCAGTACTTC
cdr3_aa: CASSLAGGMETQYF

j_call: TRBJ1-2
v_call: TRBV10-2
clone_size: .
d_call: .
cdr3_nt: TGCGCCAGCAGTGAGGGAAACAGTATTAACTATGGCTACACCTTC
cdr3_aa: CASSEGNSINYGYTF

j_call: TRBJ2-2
v_call: TRBV19
clone_size: .
d_call: TRBD1
cdr3_nt: TGTGCAACTGAGGGGCAGGGGGCTACCGGGGAGCTGTTTTTT
cdr3_aa: CATEGQGATGELFF

j_call: TRBJ2-7
v_call: TRBV27
clone_size: .
d_call: TRBD2
cdr3_nt: TGTGCCAGCCCCACCCGAATCACTCAGGGACTAGCGGGAGCAGAGCAGTACTTC
cdr3_aa: CASPTRITQGLAGAEQYF

j_call: TRBJ1-3
v_call: TRBV4-1
clone_size: .
d_call: .
cdr3_nt: TGCGCCAGCAGCCAAGATCCGCGGGGTAGAAACACCATATATTTT
cdr3_aa: CASSQDPRGRNTIYF

j_call: TRBJ2-5
v_call: TRBV18
clone_size: .
d_call: .
cdr3_nt: TGTGCCAGCTCACCATCAGGAGGGGGCCTACAAGAGACCCAGTACTTC
cdr3_aa: CASSPSGGGLQETQYF

j_call: TRBJ1-1
v_call: TRBV6-4
clone_size: .
d_call: TRBD1
cdr3_nt: TGTGCCAGCAGTGACTCGCCAGGGGGGTTGGCTGAAGCTTTCTTT
cdr3_aa: CASSDSPGGLAEAFF

j_call: TRBJ2-1
v_call: TRBV7-2
clone_size: few
d_call: TRBD2
cdr3_nt: TGTGCCAGCAGCTTAGGCTTCGGGACTAGCTCCTACAATGAGCAGTTCTTC
cdr3_aa: CASSLGFGTSSYNEQFF

j_call: TRBJ2-1
v_call: TRBV5-4
clone_size: once
d_call: TRBD2
cdr3_nt: TGTGCCAGCAGACCCGGGACTAGCGGGGTTCATGAGCAGTTCTTC
cdr3_aa: CASRPGTSGVHEQFF

j_call: TRBJ1-1
v_call: TRBV19
clone_size: .
d_call: .
cdr3_nt: TGTGCCAGTAGTTCCCCGAGAGGTCCGGGGGGGAGAGGGAACACTGAAGCTTTCTTT
cdr3_aa: CASSSPRGPGGRGNTEAFF

j_call: TRBJ2-7
v_call: TRBV5-1
clone_size: .
d_call: TRBD1
cdr3_nt: TGCGCCAGCAGCTTATCTGGACAGGCCTCCTACGAGCAGTACTTC
cdr3_aa: CASSLSGQASYEQYF

j_call: TRBJ1-1
v_call: TRBV12-3/TRBV12-4
clone_size: once
d_call: TRBD1
cdr3_nt: TGTGCCAGCGGTCGACAGGGGACTGAAGCTTTCTTT
cdr3_aa: CASGRQGTEAFF

j_call: TRBJ2-5
v_call: TRBV2
clone_size: .
d_call: .
cdr3_nt: TGTGCCAGCAGTGCAGGGTCCGGAGAGACCCAGTACTTC
cdr3_aa: CASSAGSGETQYF

j_call: TRBJ1-4
v_call: TRBV13
clone_size: .
d_call: .
cdr3_nt: TGTGCCAGCAGCTCCTTAGGCCATGGGACTGCAACTAATGAAAAACTGTTTTTT
cdr3_aa: CASSSLGHGTATNEKLFF

j_call: TRBJ1-2
v_call: TRBV10-3
clone_size: .
d_call: TRBD1
cdr3_nt: TGTGCCATCAGTGAGCCGCCAGGGGGGCGCAGCTATGGCTACACCTTC
cdr3_aa: CAISEPPGGRSYGYTF

j_call: TRBJ2-7
v_call: TRBV7-2
clone_size: .
d_call: .
cdr3_nt: TGTGCCAGCAGCCCCGGGATCTCCTACGAGCAGTACTTC
cdr3_aa: CASSPGISYEQYF

j_call: TRBJ1-5
v_call: TRBV5-4
clone_size: .
d_call: .
cdr3_nt: TGTGCCAGCAGCTTGGAGGAGGACCAGCCCCAGCATTTT
cdr3_aa: CASSLEEDQPQHF

j_call: TRBJ2-1
v_call: TRBV18
clone_size: .
d_call: TRBD1
cdr3_nt: TGTGCCAGCTCACCGGGACAGGGGGCATACAATGAGCAGTTCTTC
cdr3_aa: CASSPGQGAYNEQFF

j_call: TRBJ1-5
v_call: TRBV5-1
clone_size: .
d_call: .
cdr3_nt: TGCGCCAGCAGCTTGGACAGCCTCAATCAGCCCCAGCATTTT
cdr3_aa: CASSLDSLNQPQHF

j_call: TRBJ2-2
v_call: TRBV3-1/TRBV3-2
clone_size: .
d_call: .
cdr3_nt: TGTGCCAGCAGCCTGCGAGGGATACCACCCTCCGGGGAGCTGTTTTTT
cdr3_aa: CASSLRGIPPSGELFF

j_call: TRBJ2-1
v_call: TRBV7-9
clone_size: .
d_call: TRBD1
cdr3_nt: TGTGCCAGCAGCCCCGGGACAGGGGGTTCGGATGAGCAGTTCTTC
cdr3_aa: CASSPGTGGSDEQFF

j_call: TRBJ1-2
v_call: TRBV5-1
clone_size: .
d_call: .
cdr3_nt: TGCGCCAGCAGCTTGGTAGGCCCAACAGGGCCTAACTATGGCTACACCTTC
cdr3_aa: CASSLVGPTGPNYGYTF

j_call: TRBJ1-1
v_call: TRBV27
clone_size: .
d_call: TRBD1
cdr3_nt: TGTGCCAGCAGTCCCCGGACAGGAGGAAACACTGAAGCTTTCTTT
cdr3_aa: CASSPRTGGNTEAFF

j_call: TRBJ2-2
v_call: TRBV2
clone_size: .
d_call: .
cdr3_nt: TGTGCCAGCAGGTACAGCACCGGGGAGCTGTTTTTT
cdr3_aa: CASRYSTGELFF

j_call: TRBJ1-6
v_call: TRBV5-6
clone_size: .
d_call: .
cdr3_nt: TGTGCCAGCAGCTGGGGGCACAGGGACTCCTATAATTCACCCCTCCACTTT
cdr3_aa: CASSWGHRDSYNSPLHF

j_call: TRBJ2-7
v_call: TRBV10-1
clone_size: .
d_call: .
cdr3_nt: TGCGCCAGCAGTGAGGGGCCCTACGAGCAGTACTTC
cdr3_aa: CASSEGPYEQYF

j_call: TRBJ1-5
v_call: TRBV7-2
clone_size: .
d_call: .
cdr3_nt: TGTGCCAGCAGCTTAGATCGGGGAGGCCAGCATTTT
cdr3_aa: CASSLDRGGQHF

j_call: TRBJ1-1
v_call: TRBV19
clone_size: .
d_call: .
cdr3_nt: TGTGCCAGTAGTAATACAGGGTTGAGTAAAACTTTCTTT
cdr3_aa: CASSNTGLSKTFF

j_call: TRBJ2-7
v_call: TRBV19
clone_size: .
d_call: .
cdr3_nt: TGTGCCAGTAGTATAGGTCAAGCTCCTTACGAGCAGTACTTC
cdr3_aa: CASSIGQAPYEQYF